Each of the 15 T cell receptor beta chains below was sequenced from the same sample in a study of tumor T cells in aggressive B-cell lymphoma. Only in-frame clones appear in the TCRdb table, and some are missing; sequencing was by immunoSEQ multiplex PCR. Among 500 to 800 clones, 94% were seen once, and the ten largest hold around 5.9%. The sample was tumor tissue. These receptor sequences come from an adult with diffuse large B cell lymphoma.

The chain recombines TRBV4-1 with TRBJ2-1; 8 bases match TRBD2. The V and J ends lost 1 base and 3 bases, in that order; junction bases with no gene match: 5. Germline CDR1 MGHRA, CDR2 YSYEKL. The CDR3 runs 16 residues. The CDR3 nucleotides are TGCGCCAGCAGCCAAGTGGCGGGGGGTTTCTACAATGAGCAGTTCTTC. Its protein is CASSQVAGGFYNEQFF.

The chain has TRBV30 and TRBJ1-3, with TRBD1 matching over 8 bases. The CDR3 is 13 residues long. The V and J ends lost 4 bases and 7 bases, in that order; junction bases with no gene match: 6. Per the germline V gene, CDR1 is GTSNPN and CDR2 is SVGIG (reference sequence). CDR3 sequence (DNA): TGTGCCTGGATGCGGACAGGGCAGAACACCATATATTTT. Translating gives CAWMRTGQNTIYF.

The V and J genes are TRBV28 and TRBJ1-3, with D tentatively TRBD1 (6 bases). The germline V gene has CDR1 MDHEN and CDR2 SYDVKM. Between the trimmed V and J ends, which lost 7 bases and 0 bases, there was a span of 16 bases. The CDR3 is made up of 16 amino acids. The CDR3 DNA follows: TGTGCCAGCATCATGACAGGATTCCTCTCTGGAAACACCATATATTTT. Its translation is CASIMTGFLSGNTIYF.

The genes are TRBV10-3 and TRBJ1-6, with a weak D call TRBD1 (5 bases). Trimming left V 9 bases short and J 3 bases short, with 9 bases between. Germline V CDR1 and CDR2: ENHRY, SYGVKD. This CDR3 contains 13 residues. CDR3 protein: CAIRQIYNSPLHF. CDR3 DNA: TGTGCCATTCGACAGATCTATAATTCACCCCTCCACTTT.

The chain uses TRBV11-2 and TRBJ1-2, with TRBD1 as a possible D gene (6 bases). Trimming shortened V by 0 bases and J by 2 bases, and 13 bases separated the two germline ends. The CDR3 consists of 16 residues. CDR1 and CDR2 (germline): SGHAT, FQNNGV. The CDR3 protein is CASSLEPQGRNYGYTF. CDR3 coding DNA: TGTGCCAGCAGCTTAGAACCCCAGGGGCGGAACTATGGCTACACCTTC.

This clone was recorded only once. This chain joins TRBV25-1 and TRBJ1-2; 8 positions match TRBD1. CDR1 and CDR2 from the germline V gene are MGHDK and SYGVNS. Trimming at V came to 8 bases and at J to 3 bases, leaving 2 bases not matched to a gene. The length of the CDR3 is 12 residues. The CDR3 loop is CASGQGDYGYTF. CDR3 DNA: TGTGCCAGCGGACAGGGTGACTATGGCTACACCTTC.

Only one count was recorded for this clone. This chain connects TRBV7-6 to TRBJ1-1; 8 nucleotides align to TRBD1. The trim removed 4 bases at V and 6 bases at J, leaving 1 base unmatched. Germline V gene sequence: CDR1 SGHVS, CDR2 FNYEAQ. The CDR3 spans 12 residues. In DNA, the CDR3 is TGTGCCAGCAGCTCGACAGGGGCTGAAGCTTTCTTT. Translated, it gives CASSSTGAEAFF. Together with reference TRBV7-6 and TRBJ1-1, the CDR3 gives the full variable domain: GAGVSQSPRYKVTKRGQDVALRCDPISGHVSLYWYRQALGQGPEFLTYFNYEAQQDKSGLPNDRFSAERPEGSISTLTIQRTEQRDSAMYRCASSSTGAEAFFGQGTRLTVV.

The gene calls are TRBV30 and TRBJ1-6; D gene ambiguous. The CDR3 has 16 residues. The germline V and J ends were trimmed by 0 bases and 0 bases, with 9 bases remaining between them. Germline V gene lookup returns CDR1 GTSNPN and CDR2 SVGIG (reference sequence). CDR3 in amino acids: CAWSVRTVSYNSPLHF. CDR3 nucleotides: TGTGCCTGGAGTGTTCGTACGGTCTCCTATAATTCACCCCTCCACTTT. Looking up the rest from reference TRBV30 and TRBJ1-6 gives the full variable domain: SQTIHQWPATLVQPVGSPLSLECTVEGTSNPNLYWYRQAAGRGLQLLFYSVGIGQISSEVPQNLSASRPQDRQFILSSKKLLLSDSGFYLCAWSVRTVSYNSPLHFGNGTRLTVT.

The V gene is TRBV19, the J gene TRBJ1-6, with 8 bases identical to TRBD1. Trimming at V came to 5 bases and at J to 8 bases, leaving 8 bases not matched to a gene. This CDR3 is built from 15 residues. The germline gives CDR1 LNHDA, CDR2 SQIVND (reference sequence). The CDR3 DNA reads TGTGCCAGTAGTCGACAGGGGTCGACGGATTCACCCCTCCACTTT. Protein: CASSRQGSTDSPLHF.

The J gene is TRBJ2-5, the V gene TRBV11-3; 7 bases line up with TRBD1. Unmatched junction bases numbered 16, after V lost 5 bases and J lost 4 bases. The CDR3 runs 17 residues. Germline CDR1 is SGHNT and CDR2 is YENEEA. The CDR3 reads CASSLGHHGQAAETQYF. CDR3 nucleotide sequence: TGTGCCAGCAGCCTAGGCCACCACGGACAGGCTGCAGAGACCCAGTACTTC.

J is TRBJ1-1 and V is TRBV29-1, with D uncertain. CDR1 and CDR2 from the germline V gene are SQVTM and ANQGSEA. The CDR3 loop spans 14 amino acids. Deletions cut 2 bases from V and 5 bases from J, with 15 bases between. The CDR3 reads CSVESSRVGTEAFF. CDR3 bases: TGCAGCGTTGAATCGAGTCGGGTTGGGACTGAAGCTTTCTTT.

J is TRBJ1-5 and V is TRBV19; D is perhaps TRBD1 (6 bases). Germline V gene lookup returns CDR1 LNHDA and CDR2 SQIVND (reference sequence). CDR3 length: 14 amino acids. The V end lost 6 bases, the J end lost 7 bases, and 16 bases lay between the germline ends. CDR3 in DNA: TGTGCCAGTAGGTCGGTGGGGGCTGGACAGCCCCAGCATTTT. Encoded protein: CASRSVGAGQPQHF.

The V gene is TRBV19, the J gene TRBJ2-5; 8 nucleotides line up with TRBD1. J lost 4 bases, V lost 1 base, and 8 bases had no gene match. The CDR3 contains 16 residues. Looked up from germline, CDR1 is LNHDA and CDR2 is SQIVND (reference sequence). CDR3 amino acids: CASSIGGGQAPETQYF. The CDR3 DNA follows: TGTGCCAGTAGTATAGGAGGGGGACAGGCCCCAGAGACCCAGTACTTC.

The chain carries TRBV9 and TRBJ2-3, with D hard to call. Trimming took 4 bases from V and 0 from J, leaving 3 bases between them. Germline V CDR1 and CDR2: SGDLS, YYNGEE. The CDR3 spans 12 residues. This chain's CDR3 is CASSLSTDTQYF. CDR3 DNA: TGTGCCAGCAGCCTGAGCACAGATACGCAGTATTTT. The full variable domain, in which reference TRBV9 and TRBJ2-3 provide the parts outside the CDR3, is DSGVTQTPKHLITATGQRVTLRCSPRSGDLSVYWYQQSLDQGLQFLIQYYNGEERAKGNILERFSAQQFPDLHSELNLSSLELGDSALYFCASSLSTDTQYFGPGTRLTVL.

V gene TRBV4-2 combines with J gene TRBJ2-3; the match to TRBD1 covers 9 bases. The CDR3 is made up of 14 amino acids. Trimming cost V 0 bases and J 10 bases; bases outside gene matches: 5. Germline V lookup: CDR1 LGHNA, CDR2 YNFKEQ. CDR3 DNA: TGTGCCAGCAGCCAAGACCGGACAGGGGCCGCGCAGTATTTT. As protein: CASSQDRTGAAQYF.